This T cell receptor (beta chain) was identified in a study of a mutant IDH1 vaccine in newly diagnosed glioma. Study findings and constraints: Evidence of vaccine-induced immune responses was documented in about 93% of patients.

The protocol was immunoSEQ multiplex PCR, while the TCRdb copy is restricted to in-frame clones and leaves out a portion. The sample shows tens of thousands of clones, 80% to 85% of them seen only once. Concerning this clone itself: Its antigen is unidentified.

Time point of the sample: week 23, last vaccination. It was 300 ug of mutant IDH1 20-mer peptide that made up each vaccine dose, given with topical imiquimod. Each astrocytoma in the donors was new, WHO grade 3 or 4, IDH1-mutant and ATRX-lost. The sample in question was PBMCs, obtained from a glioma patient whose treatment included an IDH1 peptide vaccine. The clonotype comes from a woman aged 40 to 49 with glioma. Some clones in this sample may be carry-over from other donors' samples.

Here the CDR3 DNA reads TGTGCCAGCAGTGTCGGAGGGAGAAATTCACCCCTCCACTTT. This encodes CASSVGGRNSPLHF. This sequence joins TRBV5-4 and TRBJ1-6; D not resolved. This CDR3 contains 14 residues. Trimming stripped 5 bases from V and 7 bases from J, with 13 bases between. Germline CDR1 reads SGHNT; CDR2 reads YYREEE (reference sequence).